This is a list of T cell receptor beta chains from one sample in a study of cytomegalovirus exposure and HLA in healthy donors. TCRdb's table, derived via immunoSEQ multiplex PCR, lists solely in-frame clones and lacks some. Of about 160,000 clones listed, approximately 88% are singletons. The material sequenced was PBMCs. The receptors derive from a boy between 2 and 10 years old in good health and CMV-seronegative. Both conserved end residues are part of each CDR3. The D gene is left open where the match is weak. Some rows have no size entry. The others give once, few or many, or a class for an expanded clone.

size	V	J	D	DNA	CDR3
-	TRBV11-3	TRBJ2-1	TRBD2	TGTGCCAGCAGCGCACGGGGGGATGAGCAGTTCTTC	CASSARGDEQFF
-	TRBV4-3	TRBJ2-3	TRBD2	TGCGCCAGCAGCCCCGGGACTAGCGGGAGAAGGACAGATACGCAGTATTTT	CASSPGTSGRRTDTQYF
-	TRBV7-2	TRBJ1-1	-	TGTGCCAGCAGCTTAGGTGCGGGGCTTGAAGCTTTCTTT	CASSLGAGLEAFF
-	TRBV15	TRBJ2-7	TRBD1	TGTGCCACCAGCAGAGAGTCGGGACAGGGTTCCTACGAGCAGTACTTC	CATSRESGQGSYEQYF
once	TRBV9	TRBJ1-2	TRBD1	TGTGCCAGCAGCCTCAGAGGGGGCGTTGGCTACACCTTC	CASSLRGGVGYTF
few	TRBV27	TRBJ2-1	-	TGTGCCAGCAGTGTTACCGGGGGATACAATGAGCAGTTCTTC	CASSVTGGYNEQFF
-	TRBV5-6	TRBJ1-1	TRBD1	TGTGCCAGCAGCTTGAGTCCCGGGACAGGGGGAAAAAAGGTTACTGAAGCTTTCTTT	CASSLSPGTGGKKVTEAFF
-	TRBV30	TRBJ2-5	-	TGTGCCTGGAGTGTATCTGGGTGGGGCGAGGAGACCCAGTACTTC	CAWSVSGWGEETQYF
-	TRBV6-1	TRBJ2-7	TRBD2	TGTGCCAGCAGTGAGGGACTAGCGGGCTACGAGCAGTACTTC	CASSEGLAGYEQYF
-	TRBV7-9	TRBJ2-5	-	TGTGCCAGCAGCTCGGGTATCCAAGAGACCCAGTACTTC	CASSSGIQETQYF